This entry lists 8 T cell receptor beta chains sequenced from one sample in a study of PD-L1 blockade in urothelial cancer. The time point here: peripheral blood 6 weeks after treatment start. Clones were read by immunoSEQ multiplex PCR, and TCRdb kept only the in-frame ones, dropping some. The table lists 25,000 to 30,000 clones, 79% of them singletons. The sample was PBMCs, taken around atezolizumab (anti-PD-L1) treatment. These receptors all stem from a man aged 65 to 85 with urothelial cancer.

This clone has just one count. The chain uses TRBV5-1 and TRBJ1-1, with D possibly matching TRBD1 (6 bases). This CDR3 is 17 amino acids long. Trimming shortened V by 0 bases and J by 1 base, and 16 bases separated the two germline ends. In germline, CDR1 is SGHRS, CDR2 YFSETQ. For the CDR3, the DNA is TGCGCCAGCAGCTTGGGAGTGGGGGCCGGAGGGAACACTGAAGCTTTCTTT. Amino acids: CASSLGVGAGGNTEAFF. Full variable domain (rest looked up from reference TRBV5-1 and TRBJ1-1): KAGVTQTPRYLIKTRGQQVTLSCSPISGHRSVSWYQQTPGQGLQFLFEYFSETQRNKGNFPGRFSGRQFSNSRSEMNVSTLELGDSALYLCASSLGVGAGGNTEAFFGQGTRLTVV.

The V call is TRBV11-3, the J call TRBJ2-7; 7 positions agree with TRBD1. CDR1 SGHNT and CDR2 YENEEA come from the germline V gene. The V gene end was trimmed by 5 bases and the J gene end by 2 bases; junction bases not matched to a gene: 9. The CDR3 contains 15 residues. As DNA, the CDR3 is TGTGCCAGCAGCCCCCGACAGGGTAGCGCCTACGAGCAGTACTTC. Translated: CASSPRQGSAYEQYF.

The CDR3 reads CASSPLAGVEFF. As DNA, the CDR3 is TGTGCCAGCTCACCATTAGCGGGGGTGGAGTTCTTC. This chain uses TRBV18 with TRBJ2-1; the match to TRBD2 covers 9 bases. The CDR3 consists of 12 residues. The germline V gene encodes CDR1 KGHSH and CDR2 LQKENI. Trimming took 2 bases from V and 14 from J; bases not matched to a gene: 4.

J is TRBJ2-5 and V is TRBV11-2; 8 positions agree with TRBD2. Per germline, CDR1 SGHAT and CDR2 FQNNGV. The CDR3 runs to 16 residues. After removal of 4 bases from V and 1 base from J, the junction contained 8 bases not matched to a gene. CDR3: CASSSLSGGSQETQYF. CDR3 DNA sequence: TGTGCCAGCAGCTCCCTCAGCGGGGGTTCCCAAGAGACCCAGTACTTC.

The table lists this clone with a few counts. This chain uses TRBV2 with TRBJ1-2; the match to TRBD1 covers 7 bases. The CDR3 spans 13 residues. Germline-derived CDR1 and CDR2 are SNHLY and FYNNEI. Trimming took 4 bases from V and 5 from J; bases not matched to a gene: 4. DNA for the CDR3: TGTGCCAGCAGTGCCACAGGGGAGTATGGCTACACCTTC. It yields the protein CASSATGEYGYTF. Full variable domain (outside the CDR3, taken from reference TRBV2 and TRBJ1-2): EPEVTQTPSHQVTQMGQEVILRCVPISNHLYFYWYRQILGQKVEFLVSFYNNEISEKSEIFDDQFSVERPDGSNFTLKIRSTKLEDSAMYFCASSATGEYGYTFGSGTRLTVV.

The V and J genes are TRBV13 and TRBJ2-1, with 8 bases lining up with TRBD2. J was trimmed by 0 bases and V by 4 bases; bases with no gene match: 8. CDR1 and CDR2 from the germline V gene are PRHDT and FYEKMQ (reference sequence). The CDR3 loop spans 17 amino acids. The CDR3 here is CASSSLAGPLSYNEQFF. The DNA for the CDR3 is TGTGCCAGCAGCTCTTTAGCGGGGCCCCTCTCCTACAATGAGCAGTTCTTC.

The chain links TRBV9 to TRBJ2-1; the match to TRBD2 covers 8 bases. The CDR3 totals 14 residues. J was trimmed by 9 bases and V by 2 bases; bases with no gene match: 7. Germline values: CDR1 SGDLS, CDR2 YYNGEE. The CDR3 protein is CASSVGLEGGEQFF. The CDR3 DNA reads TGTGCCAGCAGCGTGGGACTAGAGGGCGGTGAGCAGTTCTTC.

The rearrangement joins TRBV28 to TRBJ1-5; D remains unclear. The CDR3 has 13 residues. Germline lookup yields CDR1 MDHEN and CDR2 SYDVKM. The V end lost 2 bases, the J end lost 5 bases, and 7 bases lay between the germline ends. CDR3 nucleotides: TGTGCCAGCAGTTTACCCTCGGATCAGCCCCAGCATTTT. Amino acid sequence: CASSLPSDQPQHF.